This paragraph reports one T cell receptor beta chain. What it recognizes is unknown. The genomic DNA of each subset was split evenly across several immunoSEQ plates. Libraries were prepared by immunoSEQ multiplex PCR; TCRdb keeps only in-frame clonotypes and omits some of them. There are roughly 1,500,000 clones in the sample; approximately 98.5% occur only once, and 0.3% to 0.45% lies in the top ten. The data are from a study of shared clonotypes between healthy human individuals. Study-level background: Three CD4 naive, three CD4 memory, two CD8 naive and one CD8 memory plate were used per donor.

Findings and limits, study-wide: Inspection by rarefaction showed sorted-subset sequencing to be incomplete despite large depth.

Germline trimming cut 2 bases from V and 4 bases from J; bases unmatched to any gene: 9. The germline V gene has CDR1 SGHTA and CDR2 FQGTGA. The CDR3 is 16 amino acids. V is TRBV7-3 and J is TRBJ2-3, with 7 bases lining up with TRBD2. The receptor was isolated from a man aged 25 to 40 in good health. The sample taken for sequencing was naive CD4+ T cells sorted from blood. Subset of the sample: CD45RA+ positively selected. CDR3 in DNA: TGTGCCAGCAGCTTACGGGGGGACGCCACCCCAGATACGCAGTATTTT. Its translation: CASSLRGDATPDTQYF.